Listed below are T cell receptor beta chains from one sample, sequenced in a study of blood T cell repertoires in COVID-19. Libraries were prepared by immunoSEQ multiplex PCR; TCRdb keeps only in-frame clonotypes and omits some of them. The table includes around 100,000 clones, 91% detected once. Sequencing used peripheral blood. These TCRs come from a man aged 50 to 59 with active COVID-19. The CDR3 runs from the conserved cysteine through the conserved F or W. D genes are given only for firm matches. Where a row states a size, it is once, few, many or the class of an expanded clone; other rows omit it.

d_gene: TRBD1; v_gene: TRBV9; j_gene: TRBJ1-1; abundance: -; CDR3nt: TGTGCCAGCAGCAGACAGGGTACCAGAAACACTGAAGCTTTCTTT; CDR3aa: CASSRQGTRNTEAFF
d_gene: -; v_gene: TRBV5-6; j_gene: TRBJ1-6; abundance: -; CDR3nt: TGTGCCAGCAGCCCGGGACATAGACGCGGATCACCCCTCCACTTT; CDR3aa: CASSPGHRRGSPLHF
d_gene: -; v_gene: TRBV7-9; j_gene: TRBJ1-1; abundance: -; CDR3nt: TGTGCCAGCAGCTTAGAACAGCTATCTGAAGCTTTCTTT; CDR3aa: CASSLEQLSEAFF
d_gene: -; v_gene: TRBV21-1; j_gene: TRBJ1-5; abundance: -; CDR3nt: TGTGCCAGCCCCTCCGGGACAGGGGGCAATCAGCCCCAGCATTTT; CDR3aa: CASPSGTGGNQPQHF
d_gene: -; v_gene: TRBV7-2; j_gene: TRBJ2-1; abundance: -; CDR3nt: TGTGCCAGATCCCGTGAGGGTTCATCGAATGAGCAGTTCTTC; CDR3aa: CARSREGSSNEQFF
d_gene: TRBD1; v_gene: TRBV29-1; j_gene: TRBJ2-1; abundance: -; CDR3nt: TGCAGCGTTGAACCTTTGGACAGGGGTATCTATGAGCAGTTCTTC; CDR3aa: CSVEPLDRGIYEQFF
d_gene: -; v_gene: TRBV9; j_gene: TRBJ1-6; abundance: -; CDR3nt: TGTGCCAGCAGCGTAGAAGCGGGCAGAAATTCACCCCTCCACTTT; CDR3aa: CASSVEAGRNSPLHF
d_gene: -; v_gene: TRBV3-1/TRBV3-2; j_gene: TRBJ2-5; abundance: -; CDR3nt: TGTGCCAGCAGCTATCCGCAAGAGACCCAGTACTTC; CDR3aa: CASSYPQETQYF
d_gene: -; v_gene: TRBV19; j_gene: TRBJ2-1; abundance: -; CDR3nt: TGTGCCAGTAGTATTGGGGCAGCTTACAATGAGCAGTTCTTC; CDR3aa: CASSIGAAYNEQFF
d_gene: TRBD1; v_gene: TRBV9; j_gene: TRBJ1-4; abundance: -; CDR3nt: TGTGCCAGCAGCGTAGGGGGGACAGGCGCTGAAAAACTGTTTTTT; CDR3aa: CASSVGGTGAEKLFF
d_gene: TRBD1; v_gene: TRBV5-6; j_gene: TRBJ1-1; abundance: -; CDR3nt: TGTGCCAGCAGCAGAGTGGACAGGGGAGCTTTCTTT; CDR3aa: CASSRVDRGAFF
d_gene: TRBD1; v_gene: TRBV27; j_gene: TRBJ1-1; abundance: -; CDR3nt: TGTGCCAGCAGTCCTTACACAGGGGCCCACACTGAAGCTTTCTTT; CDR3aa: CASSPYTGAHTEAFF
d_gene: -; v_gene: TRBV10-3; j_gene: TRBJ2-3; abundance: once; CDR3nt: TGTGCCATCAGAGACCCCCCGACTGATACGCAGTATTTT; CDR3aa: CAIRDPPTDTQYF
d_gene: TRBD1; v_gene: TRBV7-9; j_gene: TRBJ1-5; abundance: -; CDR3nt: TGTGCCAGCAGCCGACAGGGTGATCAGCCCCAGCATTTT; CDR3aa: CASSRQGDQPQHF